This is a list of T cell receptor beta chains from one sample in a study of cytomegalovirus exposure and HLA in healthy donors. TCRdb's table, derived via immunoSEQ multiplex PCR, lists solely in-frame clones and lacks some. The sample gives approximately 160,000 clones, roughly 79% of which show up once; 6% to 8% is in the top ten. Sequencing was performed on PBMCs. These receptors were collected from a male donor in good health and CMV-seropositive. Both conserved end residues are part of each CDR3. D genes are given only for firm matches. The size of a clone is reported for some rows only, either as once, few or many, or as a class for expanded clones.

D: .; V: TRBV29-1; J: TRBJ2-2; length: 13; size: .; DNA: TGCAGCGTTAGTAGGGGATCCGCCGGGGAGCTGTTTTTT; CDR3: CSVSRGSAGELFF
D: TRBD1; V: TRBV10-3; J: TRBJ1-2; length: 15; size: .; DNA: TGTGCCATCAGTGAGTCGACCAGGGGGCGACCCAACTACACCTTC; CDR3: CAISESTRGRPNYTF
D: TRBD2; V: TRBV11-3; J: TRBJ2-1; length: 15; size: .; DNA: TGTGCCAGCAGCTTACTAGCGGGGGGTTTCAATGAGCAGTTCTTC; CDR3: CASSLLAGGFNEQFF
D: .; V: TRBV11-2; J: TRBJ2-7; length: 16; size: .; DNA: TGTGCCAGCAGCGGAGGGGGGGCGGGGAGACGCTACGAGCAGTACTTC; CDR3: CASSGGGAGRRYEQYF
D: .; V: TRBV6-1; J: TRBJ2-2; length: 15; size: .; DNA: TGTGCCAGCAGTGAACGCGGTCCGGTTCCCGGGGAGCTGTTTTTT; CDR3: CASSERGPVPGELFF
D: TRBD1; V: TRBV6-6; J: TRBJ1-6; length: 16; size: .; DNA: TGTGCCAGCAGTGCCCGACAGGGGGGGGCTGATTCACCCCTCCACTTT; CDR3: CASSARQGGADSPLHF
D: .; V: TRBV7-6; J: TRBJ2-5; length: 13; size: once; DNA: TGTGCCAGCAGCCTGAACGGGGGTGAGACCCAGTACTTC; CDR3: CASSLNGGETQYF
D: .; V: TRBV11-1; J: TRBJ2-1; length: 15; size: .; DNA: TGTGCCAGCAGCTTAGAAGGGACTGCCTACAATGAGCAGTTCTTC; CDR3: CASSLEGTAYNEQFF
D: .; V: TRBV19; J: TRBJ1-2; length: 15; size: .; DNA: TGTGCCAGTAGTATAGACAGGGAACAAAACTATGGCTACACCTTC; CDR3: CASSIDREQNYGYTF
D: .; V: TRBV11-3; J: TRBJ2-2; length: 13; size: few; DNA: TGTGCCAGCAGCTATAGTGGGCTTAGGGAGCTGTTTTTT; CDR3: CASSYSGLRELFF
D: TRBD1; V: TRBV7-2; J: TRBJ2-3; length: 17; size: .; DNA: TGTGCCAGCAGCAGCCGGGACAGAGACACTAGCACAGATACGCAGTATTTT; CDR3: CASSSRDRDTSTDTQYF
D: TRBD2; V: TRBV9; J: TRBJ2-3; length: 17; size: .; DNA: TGTGCCAGTAGCGTTCTGACCCACCTAGGTAGCGGGGGGCCCCAGTATTTT; CDR3: CASSVLTHLGSGGPQYF
D: TRBD2; V: TRBV7-8; J: TRBJ2-5; length: 14; size: .; DNA: TGTGCCAGCAGCTCAACTAGCGGCCAAGAGACCCAGTACTTC; CDR3: CASSSTSGQETQYF
D: .; V: TRBV19; J: TRBJ2-2; length: 15; size: .; DNA: TGTGCCAGTAGTATAGGTGGACAAACCACCGGGGAGCTGTTTTTT; CDR3: CASSIGGQTTGELFF
D: .; V: TRBV7-8; J: TRBJ2-2; length: 13; size: .; DNA: TGTGCCTCGGGGTCCCAGAACACCGGGGAGCTGTTTTTT; CDR3: CASGSQNTGELFF
D: TRBD1; V: TRBV6-6; J: TRBJ2-7; length: 15; size: .; DNA: TGTGCCAGCAGTTCCTTGGGACAGGGGTCCTCCGAGCAGTACTTC; CDR3: CASSSLGQGSSEQYF
D: .; V: TRBV10-1; J: TRBJ2-1; length: 16; size: .; DNA: TGCGCCAGCAGTGAGTCCACTCGGAGCTCCTACAATGAGCAGTTCTTC; CDR3: CASSESTRSSYNEQFF
D: TRBD1; V: TRBV19; J: TRBJ1-6; length: 12; size: .; DNA: TGTGCCACCCGGGACAGCCGTTCACCCCTCCACTTT; CDR3: CATRDSRSPLHF
D: .; V: TRBV30; J: TRBJ1-1; length: 11; size: .; DNA: TGTGCCTGGAGCGCCCGGACTGAAGCTTTCTTT; CDR3: CAWSARTEAFF
D: .; V: TRBV19; J: TRBJ1-1; length: 12; size: few; DNA: TGTGCCAGTAGTTGGGGGCACACTGAAGCTTTCTTT; CDR3: CASSWGHTEAFF
D: .; V: TRBV11-1; J: TRBJ2-5; length: 14; size: .; DNA: TGTGCCAGCAGCTTTTATCAGGGCGGAGAGACCCAGTACTTC; CDR3: CASSFYQGGETQYF
D: TRBD2; V: TRBV4-1; J: TRBJ2-5; length: 19; size: .; DNA: TGCGCCAGCAGCCAAGGTGTACTAGCGGGGGTTGCGTACCAAGAGACCCAGTACTTC; CDR3: CASSQGVLAGVAYQETQYF
D: .; V: TRBV6-6; J: TRBJ1-5; length: 15; size: .; DNA: TGTGCCAGCAGTTACGTATTGGCAGGAAATCAGCCCCAGCATTTT; CDR3: CASSYVLAGNQPQHF
D: TRBD2; V: TRBV7-8; J: TRBJ2-5; length: 17; size: .; DNA: TGCGCCAGCAGCTTCAGCGGACTAGCGGGGGGGTGGGAGACCCAGTACTTC; CDR3: CASSFSGLAGGWETQYF
D: .; V: TRBV2; J: TRBJ1-2; length: 15; size: .; DNA: TGTGCCAGCAGTGAGGGGACGGGGGGTCTTTATGGCTACACCTTC; CDR3: CASSEGTGGLYGYTF
D: TRBD1; V: TRBV30; J: TRBJ1-6; length: 14; size: .; DNA: TGTGCCTGGAATCGAGACAGGGCCCGGTCACCCCTCCACTTT; CDR3: CAWNRDRARSPLHF
D: .; V: TRBV5-4; J: TRBJ1-4; length: 13; size: few; DNA: TGTGCCAGCAGCGGCAGGGCTGGCGAAAAACTGTTTTTT; CDR3: CASSGRAGEKLFF
D: TRBD1; V: TRBV6-1; J: TRBJ1-3; length: 15; size: many; DNA: TGTGCCAGCAGTGCGAGGACAGGGCCGGGAAACACCATATATTTT; CDR3: CASSARTGPGNTIYF
D: TRBD1; V: TRBV6-1; J: TRBJ1-2; length: 13; size: .; DNA: TGTGCCAGCAGGACAGGGGACGGCTATGGCTACACCTTC; CDR3: CASRTGDGYGYTF
D: .; V: TRBV19; J: TRBJ2-7; length: 14; size: once; DNA: TGTGCCAGTAGTGGTGGACTGGCTACCTACGAGCAGTACTTC; CDR3: CASSGGLATYEQYF
D: .; V: TRBV30; J: TRBJ1-6; length: 15; size: .; DNA: TGTGCCTGGAGTTCATGGAGCTCCTATAATTCACCCCTCCACTTT; CDR3: CAWSSWSSYNSPLHF
D: TRBD2; V: TRBV19; J: TRBJ2-3; length: 18; size: .; DNA: TGTGCCAGTAGTATAGGCGGGGGTGTCTCGGAAGGCTTCGATACGCAGTATTTT; CDR3: CASSIGGGVSEGFDTQYF
D: .; V: TRBV4-2; J: TRBJ2-3; length: 17; size: .; DNA: TGTGCCAGCAGCCCGGCTGGGCATCGAGACCCCACAGATACGCAGTATTTT; CDR3: CASSPAGHRDPTDTQYF
D: .; V: TRBV5-6; J: TRBJ1-6; length: 14; size: .; DNA: TGTGCCAGCGGCTTGTACTCCTATAATTCACCCCTCCACTTT; CDR3: CASGLYSYNSPLHF
D: TRBD1; V: TRBV27; J: TRBJ1-2; length: 15; size: few; DNA: TGTGCCAGCAGTTCTATGGGACAGGGACAGGGTGGCTACACCTTC; CDR3: CASSSMGQGQGGYTF
D: .; V: TRBV7-2; J: TRBJ2-1; length: 15; size: .; DNA: TGTGCCAGCGGCCCCGAGCGGCGGGGTGGGGATGAGCAGTTCTTC; CDR3: CASGPERRGGDEQFF
D: .; V: TRBV5-4; J: TRBJ1-2; length: 14; size: .; DNA: TGTGCCAGCAGCTTGGAGACGGGGAACTATGGCTACACCTTC; CDR3: CASSLETGNYGYTF
D: .; V: TRBV5-6; J: TRBJ1-4; length: 14; size: once; DNA: TGTGCCAGCAGCTTGGCCGGGGGGCTAGAAAAACTGTTTTTT; CDR3: CASSLAGGLEKLFF
D: TRBD1; V: TRBV12-5; J: TRBJ1-1; length: 17; size: .; DNA: TGTGCTAGTGGTTTGGTCCTGACAGGGAATTGGAACACTGAAGCTTTCTTT; CDR3: CASGLVLTGNWNTEAFF
D: TRBD1; V: TRBV6-1; J: TRBJ2-7; length: 14; size: .; DNA: TGTGCCAGCAGTGAGGTAGGGGGCGGCGACGAGCAGTACTTC; CDR3: CASSEVGGGDEQYF
D: .; V: TRBV9; J: TRBJ2-5; length: 15; size: .; DNA: TGTGCCAGCAGCACCTCGGGACTCTTCCAAGAGACCCAGTACTTC; CDR3: CASSTSGLFQETQYF
D: .; V: TRBV2; J: TRBJ1-1; length: 15; size: few; DNA: TGTGCCAGCAGCCCTGGGAGGGGAGGGAACACTGAAGCTTTCTTT; CDR3: CASSPGRGGNTEAFF
D: TRBD1; V: TRBV4-2; J: TRBJ2-1; length: 15; size: once; DNA: TGTGCCAGCAGCCACGGGACAGGGAGGGACAATGAGCAGTTCTTC; CDR3: CASSHGTGRDNEQFF
D: TRBD1; V: TRBV7-9; J: TRBJ1-2; length: 15; size: .; DNA: TGTGCCAGCAGCTTGGGGGGACAGGCGAACTATGGCTACACCTTC; CDR3: CASSLGGQANYGYTF
D: .; V: TRBV20-1; J: TRBJ1-2; length: 11; size: .; DNA: TGCAGTGCCTCGTCGGACTATGGCTACACCTTC; CDR3: CSASSDYGYTF
D: TRBD2; V: TRBV5-3; J: TRBJ2-1; length: 16; size: .; DNA: TGTGCCAGAAGCTTGGAACTAGCGGGGGGGCTAAATGAGCAGTTCTTC; CDR3: CARSLELAGGLNEQFF
D: .; V: TRBV6-4; J: TRBJ2-6; length: 14; size: .; DNA: TGTGCCAGAGACCTGCAGGCTGGGGCCAACGTCCTGACTTTC; CDR3: CARDLQAGANVLTF
D: TRBD1; V: TRBV10-3; J: TRBJ2-3; length: 14; size: .; DNA: TGTGCCATCAGCCGGACAGGGACCACAGATACGCAGTATTTT; CDR3: CAISRTGTTDTQYF
D: TRBD1; V: TRBV2; J: TRBJ2-5; length: 13; size: once; DNA: TGTGCCAGAGGAACAGGGGAGAGAGAGACCCAGTACTTC; CDR3: CARGTGERETQYF
D: .; V: TRBV7-3; J: TRBJ1-1; length: 13; size: once; DNA: TGTGCCAGCAGCTTATCGGGGGGGACGGTCCCTTTCTTT; CDR3: CASSLSGGTVPFF
D: TRBD2; V: TRBV9; J: TRBJ2-1; length: 15; size: once; DNA: TGTGCCAGCAGCGTAGGACTAGCGGCGATCAATGAGCAGTTCTTC; CDR3: CASSVGLAAINEQFF
D: TRBD1; V: TRBV4-2; J: TRBJ2-7; length: 14; size: .; DNA: TGTGCCAGCAGCCAAGGGCTGCAGGGGGATAGGCAGTACTTC; CDR3: CASSQGLQGDRQYF
D: .; V: TRBV19; J: TRBJ1-1; length: 16; size: .; DNA: TGTGCCAGTAGTCGACGGGTGACTCTTCTTCGCACTGAAGCTTTCTTT; CDR3: CASSRRVTLLRTEAFF
D: .; V: TRBV4-1; J: TRBJ2-3; length: 13; size: .; DNA: TGCGCCAGCAGCCCATCACCGGAGGATACGCAGTATTTT; CDR3: CASSPSPEDTQYF
D: .; V: TRBV13; J: TRBJ2-7; length: 17; size: .; DNA: TGTGCCAGCAGCTTAGGATTCTCGGGATTCACGGCCCACGAGCAGTACTTC; CDR3: CASSLGFSGFTAHEQYF
D: .; V: TRBV27; J: TRBJ2-3; length: 15; size: .; DNA: TGTGCCAGCAGTTTAAGTATGGCGGGCACAGATACGCAGTATTTT; CDR3: CASSLSMAGTDTQYF
D: TRBD1; V: TRBV7-6; J: TRBJ1-4; length: 16; size: .; DNA: TGTGCCAGCAGCTTAGCAGGGGGCCGGGGGGGCGAAAAACTGTTTTTT; CDR3: CASSLAGGRGGEKLFF
D: .; V: TRBV19; J: TRBJ2-1; length: 17; size: .; DNA: TGTGCCAGTAGTATAAACCCCACGGGGTCTTCCTACAATGAGCAGTTCTTC; CDR3: CASSINPTGSSYNEQFF